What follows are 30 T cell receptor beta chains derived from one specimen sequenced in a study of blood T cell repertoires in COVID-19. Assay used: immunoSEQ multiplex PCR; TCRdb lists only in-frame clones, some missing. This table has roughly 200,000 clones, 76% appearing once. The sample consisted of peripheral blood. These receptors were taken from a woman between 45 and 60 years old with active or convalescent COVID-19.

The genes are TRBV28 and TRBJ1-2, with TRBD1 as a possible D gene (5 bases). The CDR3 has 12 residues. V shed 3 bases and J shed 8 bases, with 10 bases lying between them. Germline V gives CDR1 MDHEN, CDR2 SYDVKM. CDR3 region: CASSFPGLGYTF. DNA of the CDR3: TGTGCCAGCAGTTTCCCAGGGTTGGGCTACACCTTC.

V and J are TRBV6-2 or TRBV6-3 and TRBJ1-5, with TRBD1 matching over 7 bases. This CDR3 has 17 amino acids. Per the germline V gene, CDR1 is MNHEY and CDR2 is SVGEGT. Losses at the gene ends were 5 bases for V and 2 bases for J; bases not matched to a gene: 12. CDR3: CASSKPGTATGNQPQHF. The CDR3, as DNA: TGTGCCAGCAGTAAACCCGGGACAGCTACAGGCAATCAGCCCCAGCATTTT.

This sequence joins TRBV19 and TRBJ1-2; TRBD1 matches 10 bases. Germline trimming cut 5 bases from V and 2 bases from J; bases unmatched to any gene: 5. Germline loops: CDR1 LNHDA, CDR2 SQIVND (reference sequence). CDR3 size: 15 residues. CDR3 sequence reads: CASSLTGGRNYGYTF. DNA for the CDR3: TGTGCCAGTAGTTTGACAGGGGGCAGGAACTATGGCTACACCTTC. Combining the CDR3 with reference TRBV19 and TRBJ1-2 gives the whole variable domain DGGITQSPKYLFRKEGQNVTLSCEQNLNHDAMYWYRQDPGQGLRLIYYSQIVNDFQKGDIAEGYSVSREKKESFPLTVTSAQKNPTAFYLCASSLTGGRNYGYTFGSGTRLTVV.

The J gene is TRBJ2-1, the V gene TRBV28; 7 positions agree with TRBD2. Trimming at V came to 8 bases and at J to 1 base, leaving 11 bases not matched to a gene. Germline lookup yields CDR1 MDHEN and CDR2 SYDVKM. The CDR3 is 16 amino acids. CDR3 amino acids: CASRPGGGGSYNEQFF. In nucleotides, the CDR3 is TGTGCCAGCCGCCCGGGAGGCGGGGGTTCCTACAATGAGCAGTTCTTC.

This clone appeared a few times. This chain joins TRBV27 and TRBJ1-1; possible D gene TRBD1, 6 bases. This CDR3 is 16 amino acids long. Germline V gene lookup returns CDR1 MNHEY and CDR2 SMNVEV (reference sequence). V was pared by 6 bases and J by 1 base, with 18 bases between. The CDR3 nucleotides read TGTGCCAGCAGCCGTTTCCCGGGACAAAAGAACACTGAAGCTTTCTTT. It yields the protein CASSRFPGQKNTEAFF.

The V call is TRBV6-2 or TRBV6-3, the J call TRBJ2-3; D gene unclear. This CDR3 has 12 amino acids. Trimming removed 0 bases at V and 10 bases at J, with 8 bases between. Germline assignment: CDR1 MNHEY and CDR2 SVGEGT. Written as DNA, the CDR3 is TGTGCCAGCAGTTACTCGACCCGGGCGCAGTATTTT. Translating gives CASSYSTRAQYF.

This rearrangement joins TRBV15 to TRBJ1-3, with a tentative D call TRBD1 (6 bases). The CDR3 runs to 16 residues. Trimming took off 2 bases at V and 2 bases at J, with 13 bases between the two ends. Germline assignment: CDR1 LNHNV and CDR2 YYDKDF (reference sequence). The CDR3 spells CATSRTQGWAGNTIYF. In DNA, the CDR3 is TGTGCCACCAGCAGAACACAGGGCTGGGCTGGAAACACCATATATTTT.

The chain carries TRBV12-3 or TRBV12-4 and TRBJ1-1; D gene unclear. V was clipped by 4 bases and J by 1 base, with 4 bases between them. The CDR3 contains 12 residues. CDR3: CASSSGNTEAFF. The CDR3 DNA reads TGTGCCAGCAGTTCAGGGAACACTGAAGCTTTCTTT.

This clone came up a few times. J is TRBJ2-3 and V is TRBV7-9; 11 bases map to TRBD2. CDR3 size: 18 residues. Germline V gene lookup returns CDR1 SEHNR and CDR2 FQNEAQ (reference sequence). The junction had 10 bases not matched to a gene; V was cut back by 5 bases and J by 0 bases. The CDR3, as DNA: TGTGCCAGCAGCAAATCCGGACTAGCGGGCCAGAGCACAGATACGCAGTATTTT. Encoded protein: CASSKSGLAGQSTDTQYF.

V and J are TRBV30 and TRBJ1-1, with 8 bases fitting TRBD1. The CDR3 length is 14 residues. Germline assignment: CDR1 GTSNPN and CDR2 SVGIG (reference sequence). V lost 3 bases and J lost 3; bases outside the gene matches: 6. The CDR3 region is CAWRVDRVYTEAFF. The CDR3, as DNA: TGTGCCTGGAGGGTGGACAGGGTGTACACTGAAGCTTTCTTT.

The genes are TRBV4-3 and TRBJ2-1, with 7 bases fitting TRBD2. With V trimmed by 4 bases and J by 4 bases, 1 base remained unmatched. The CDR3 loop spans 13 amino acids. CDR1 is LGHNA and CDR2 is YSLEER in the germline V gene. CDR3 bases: TGCGCCAGCAGCCGGACTAGATACAATGAGCAGTTCTTC. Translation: CASSRTRYNEQFF.

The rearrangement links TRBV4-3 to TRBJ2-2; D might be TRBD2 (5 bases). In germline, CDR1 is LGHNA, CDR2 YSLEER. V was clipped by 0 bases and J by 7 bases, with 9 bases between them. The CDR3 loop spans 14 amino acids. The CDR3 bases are TGCGCCAGCAGCCAAGATCATCGGGACGGGGAGCTGTTTTTT. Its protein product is CASSQDHRDGELFF.

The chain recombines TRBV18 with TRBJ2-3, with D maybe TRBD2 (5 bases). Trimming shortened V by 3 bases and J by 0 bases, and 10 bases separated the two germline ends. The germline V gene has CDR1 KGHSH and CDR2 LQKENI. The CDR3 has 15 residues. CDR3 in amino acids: CASSPGLLSTDTQYF. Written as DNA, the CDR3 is TGTGCCAGCTCACCCGGACTTCTTAGCACAGATACGCAGTATTTT.

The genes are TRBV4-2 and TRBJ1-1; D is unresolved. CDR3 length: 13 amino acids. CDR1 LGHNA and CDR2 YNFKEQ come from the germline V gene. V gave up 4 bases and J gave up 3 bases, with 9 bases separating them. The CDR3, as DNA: TGTGCCAGCAGCCGTCTGAGTGACACTGAAGCTTTCTTT. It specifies CASSRLSDTEAFF.

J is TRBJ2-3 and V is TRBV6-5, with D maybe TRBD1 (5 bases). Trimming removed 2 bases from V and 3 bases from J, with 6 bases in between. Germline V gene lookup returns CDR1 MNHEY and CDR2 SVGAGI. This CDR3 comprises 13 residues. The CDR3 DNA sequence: TGTGCCAGCAGTTACGACAGTACAGATACGCAGTATTTT. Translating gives CASSYDSTDTQYF.

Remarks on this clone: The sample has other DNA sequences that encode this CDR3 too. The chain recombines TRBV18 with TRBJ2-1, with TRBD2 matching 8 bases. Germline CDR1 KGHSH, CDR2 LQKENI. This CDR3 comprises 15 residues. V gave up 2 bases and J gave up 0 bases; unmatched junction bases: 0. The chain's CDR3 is CASSPSGSSYNEQFF. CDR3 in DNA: TGTGCCAGCTCACCAAGCGGGAGCTCCTACAATGAGCAGTTCTTC.

CDR3 in DNA: TGTGCCAGTAAAATGGGACAGGGGGCGAACTATGGCTACACCTTC. As protein: CASKMGQGANYGYTF. The chain combines TRBV19 with TRBJ1-2, with 12 bases aligning to TRBD1. Germline V CDR1 and CDR2: LNHDA, SQIVND (reference sequence). J was trimmed by 2 bases and V by 7 bases; bases with no gene match: 5. This CDR3 is built from 15 residues.

CDR3 residues: CSVEVTPGQGTETQYF. CDR3 coding DNA: TGCAGCGTTGAAGTTACCCCGGGACAGGGGACAGAGACCCAGTACTTC. The rearrangement joins TRBV29-1 to TRBJ2-5; 10 positions agree with TRBD1. The germline V gene has CDR1 SQVTM and CDR2 ANQGSEA. The CDR3 loop spans 16 amino acids. Trimming at V came to 1 base and at J to 4 bases, leaving 9 bases not matched to a gene.

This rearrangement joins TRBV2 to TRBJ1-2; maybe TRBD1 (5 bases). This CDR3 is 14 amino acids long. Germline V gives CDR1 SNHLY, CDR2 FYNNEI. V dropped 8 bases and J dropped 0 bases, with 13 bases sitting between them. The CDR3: CASVTDTTNYGYTF. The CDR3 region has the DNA TGTGCCAGCGTGACAGATACTACTAACTATGGCTACACCTTC.

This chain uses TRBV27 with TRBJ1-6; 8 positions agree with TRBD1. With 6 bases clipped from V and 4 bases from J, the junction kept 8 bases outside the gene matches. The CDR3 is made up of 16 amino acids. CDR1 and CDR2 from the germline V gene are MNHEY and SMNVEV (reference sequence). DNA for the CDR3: TGTGCCAGCAGATACGTCGGGACAGGATATAATTCACCCCTCCACTTT. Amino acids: CASRYVGTGYNSPLHF.

The CDR3 coding sequence is TGTGCCAGCAGTCCTCCGGGACAGGGTGAAGCTTTCTTT. Protein: CASSPPGQGEAFF. The chain uses TRBV27 and TRBJ1-1; 9 bases match TRBD1. V lost 5 bases to trimming and J lost 7 bases; unmatched junction nucleotides: 5. The CDR3 has 13 amino acids. The germline gives CDR1 MNHEY, CDR2 SMNVEV (reference sequence).

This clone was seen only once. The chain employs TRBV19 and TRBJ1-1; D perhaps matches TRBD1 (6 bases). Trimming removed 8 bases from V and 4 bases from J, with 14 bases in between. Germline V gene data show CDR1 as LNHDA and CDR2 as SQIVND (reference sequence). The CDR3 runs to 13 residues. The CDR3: CASARGAPTEAFF. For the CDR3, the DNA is TGTGCCAGTGCCCGGGGGGCGCCCACTGAAGCTTTCTTT.

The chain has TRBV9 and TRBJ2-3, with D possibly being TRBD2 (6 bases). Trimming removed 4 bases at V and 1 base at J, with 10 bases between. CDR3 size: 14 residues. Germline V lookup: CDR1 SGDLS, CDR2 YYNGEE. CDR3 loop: CASSTGLGTDTQYF. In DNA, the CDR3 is TGTGCCAGCAGCACGGGACTTGGCACAGATACGCAGTATTTT. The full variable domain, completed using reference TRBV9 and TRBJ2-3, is DSGVTQTPKHLITATGQRVTLRCSPRSGDLSVYWYQQSLDQGLQFLIQYYNGEERAKGNILERFSAQQFPDLHSELNLSSLELGDSALYFCASSTGLGTDTQYFGPGTRLTVL.

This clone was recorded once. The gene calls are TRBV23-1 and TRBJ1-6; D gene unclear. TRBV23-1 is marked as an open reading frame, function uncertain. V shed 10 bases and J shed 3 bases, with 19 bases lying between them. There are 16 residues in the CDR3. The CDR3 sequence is CANPRQTGNYNSPLHF. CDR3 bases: TGCGCCAACCCTAGGCAGACGGGGAACTATAATTCACCCCTCCACTTT.

The CDR3 protein is CASSLVGTFGSSGNPSTDTQYF. Here the CDR3 DNA reads TGTGCCAGCAGCTTAGTGGGCACCTTTGGTTCTAGCGGGAACCCTAGCACAGATACGCAGTATTTT. The rearrangement links TRBV7-3 to TRBJ2-3, with 9 positions matching TRBD2. V lost 2 bases, J lost 0 bases, and 21 bases stayed unmatched. The CDR3 totals 22 residues. Germline V lookup: CDR1 SGHTA, CDR2 FQGTGA. The whole variable domain, filled in from reference TRBV7-3 and TRBJ2-3, reads GAGVSQTPSNKVTEKGKYVELRCDPISGHTALYWYRQSLGQGPEFLIYFQGTGAADDSGLPNDRFFAVRPEGSVSTLKIQRTERGDSAVYLCASSLVGTFGSSGNPSTDTQYFGPGTRLTVL.

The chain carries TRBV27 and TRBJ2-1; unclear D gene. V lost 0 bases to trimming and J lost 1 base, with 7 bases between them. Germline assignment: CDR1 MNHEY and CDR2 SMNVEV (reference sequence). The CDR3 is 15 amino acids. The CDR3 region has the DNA TGTGCCAGCAGTTTATCGTACAGATCCTACAATGAGCAGTTCTTC. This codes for CASSLSYRSYNEQFF.

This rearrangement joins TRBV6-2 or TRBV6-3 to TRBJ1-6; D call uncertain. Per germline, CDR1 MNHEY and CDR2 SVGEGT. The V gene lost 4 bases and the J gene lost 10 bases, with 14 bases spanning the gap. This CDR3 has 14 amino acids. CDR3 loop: CASSSGSRYSPLHF. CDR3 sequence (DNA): TGTGCCAGCAGTTCCGGGAGCAGGTACTCACCCCTCCACTTT.

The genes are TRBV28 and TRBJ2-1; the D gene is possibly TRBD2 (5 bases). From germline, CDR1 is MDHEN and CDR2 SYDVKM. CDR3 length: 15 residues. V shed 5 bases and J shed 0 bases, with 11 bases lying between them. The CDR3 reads CASSLQADSYNEQFF. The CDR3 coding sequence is TGTGCCAGCAGTCTCCAAGCGGACTCCTACAATGAGCAGTTCTTC. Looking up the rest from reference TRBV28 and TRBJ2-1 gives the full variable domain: DVKVTQSSRYLVKRTGEKVFLECVQDMDHENMFWYRQDPGLGLRLIYFSYDVKMKEKGDIPEGYSVSREKKERFSLILESASTNQTSMYLCASSLQADSYNEQFFGPGTRLTVL.

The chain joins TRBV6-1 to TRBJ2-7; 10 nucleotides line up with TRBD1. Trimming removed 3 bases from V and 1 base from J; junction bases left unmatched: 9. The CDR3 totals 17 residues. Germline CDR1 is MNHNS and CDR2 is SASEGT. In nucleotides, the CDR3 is TGTGCCAGCAGTGACATCCGGGACAGGGGTTTATCCTACGAGCAGTACTTC. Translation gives CASSDIRDRGLSYEQYF.

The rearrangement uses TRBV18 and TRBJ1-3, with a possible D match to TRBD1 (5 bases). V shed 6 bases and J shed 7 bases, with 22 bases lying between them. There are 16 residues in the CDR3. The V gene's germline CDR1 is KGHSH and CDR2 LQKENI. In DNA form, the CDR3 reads TGTGCCAGCTCCAGCGGGAGTCAAGGGACGAGGAACACCATATATTTT. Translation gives CASSSGSQGTRNTIYF.